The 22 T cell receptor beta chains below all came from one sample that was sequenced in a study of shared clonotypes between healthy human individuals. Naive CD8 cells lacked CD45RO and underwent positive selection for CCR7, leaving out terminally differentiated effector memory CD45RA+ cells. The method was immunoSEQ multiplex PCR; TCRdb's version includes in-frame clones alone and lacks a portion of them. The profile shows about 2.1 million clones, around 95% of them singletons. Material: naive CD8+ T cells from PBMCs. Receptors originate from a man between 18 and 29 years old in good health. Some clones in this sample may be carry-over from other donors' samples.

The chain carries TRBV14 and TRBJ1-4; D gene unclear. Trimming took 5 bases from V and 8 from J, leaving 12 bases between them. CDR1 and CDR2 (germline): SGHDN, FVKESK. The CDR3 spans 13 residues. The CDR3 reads CASSIGRREKLFF. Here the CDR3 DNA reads TGTGCCAGCAGCATTGGCCGGAGGGAAAAACTGTTTTTT.

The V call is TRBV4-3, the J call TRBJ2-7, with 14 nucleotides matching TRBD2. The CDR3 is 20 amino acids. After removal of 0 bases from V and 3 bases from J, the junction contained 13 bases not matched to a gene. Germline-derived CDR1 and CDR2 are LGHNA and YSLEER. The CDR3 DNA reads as TGCGCCAGCAGCCAAGAGTTGCGTGCTGGGACTAGCGGGGGCCGCTACGAGCAGTACTTC. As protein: CASSQELRAGTSGGRYEQYF.

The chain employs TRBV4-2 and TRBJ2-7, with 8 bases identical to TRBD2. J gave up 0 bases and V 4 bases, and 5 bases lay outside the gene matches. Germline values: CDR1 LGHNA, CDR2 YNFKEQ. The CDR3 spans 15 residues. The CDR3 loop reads CASSPSGTSSYEQYF. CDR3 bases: TGTGCCAGCAGCCCCTCCGGGACTAGCTCCTACGAGCAGTACTTC.

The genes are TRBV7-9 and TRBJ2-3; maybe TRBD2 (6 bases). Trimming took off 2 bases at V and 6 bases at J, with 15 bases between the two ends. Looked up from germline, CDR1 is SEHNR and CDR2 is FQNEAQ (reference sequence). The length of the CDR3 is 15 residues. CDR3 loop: CASSLRLAYMDTQYF. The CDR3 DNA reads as TGTGCCAGCAGCTTAAGGCTAGCGTACATGGATACGCAGTATTTT. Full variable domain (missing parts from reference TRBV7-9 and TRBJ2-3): DTGVSQNPRHKITKRGQNVTFRCDPISEHNRLYWYRQTLGQGPEFLTYFQNEAQLEKSRLLSDRFSAERPKGSFSTLEIQRTEQGDSAMYLCASSLRLAYMDTQYFGPGTRLTVL.

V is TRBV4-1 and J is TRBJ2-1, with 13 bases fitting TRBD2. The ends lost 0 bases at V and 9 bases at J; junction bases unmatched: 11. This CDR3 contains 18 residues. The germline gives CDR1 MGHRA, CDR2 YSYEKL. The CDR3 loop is CASSQESGLAGEAFEQFF. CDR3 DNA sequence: TGCGCCAGCAGCCAAGAGTCCGGACTAGCGGGAGAGGCTTTTGAGCAGTTCTTC.

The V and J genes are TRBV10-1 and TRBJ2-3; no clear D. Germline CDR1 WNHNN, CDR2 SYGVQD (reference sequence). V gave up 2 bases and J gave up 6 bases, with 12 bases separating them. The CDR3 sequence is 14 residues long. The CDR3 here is CASSEMKFRDTQYF. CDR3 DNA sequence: TGCGCCAGCAGTGAGATGAAGTTCAGGGATACGCAGTATTTT.

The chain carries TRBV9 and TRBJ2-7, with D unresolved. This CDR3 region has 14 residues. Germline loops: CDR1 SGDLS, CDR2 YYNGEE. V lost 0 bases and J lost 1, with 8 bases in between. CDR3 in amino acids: CASSVETPSYEQYF. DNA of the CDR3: TGTGCCAGCAGCGTAGAGACACCTTCCTACGAGCAGTACTTC.

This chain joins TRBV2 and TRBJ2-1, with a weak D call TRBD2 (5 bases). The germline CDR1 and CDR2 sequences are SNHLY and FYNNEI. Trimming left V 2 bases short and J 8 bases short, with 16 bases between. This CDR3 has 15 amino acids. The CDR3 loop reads CASSEYVGVGDEQFF. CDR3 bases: TGTGCCAGCAGTGAATACGTGGGAGTAGGCGATGAGCAGTTCTTC. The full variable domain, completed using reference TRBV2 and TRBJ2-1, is EPEVTQTPSHQVTQMGQEVILRCVPISNHLYFYWYRQILGQKVEFLVSFYNNEISEKSEIFDDQFSVERPDGSNFTLKIRSTKLEDSAMYFCASSEYVGVGDEQFFGPGTRLTVL.

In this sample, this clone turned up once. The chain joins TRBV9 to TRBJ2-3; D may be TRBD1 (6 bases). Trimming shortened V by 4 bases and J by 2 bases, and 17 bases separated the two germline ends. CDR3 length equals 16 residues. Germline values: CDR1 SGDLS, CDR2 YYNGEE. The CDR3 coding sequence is TGTGCCAGCAGCTACGACCCGCAGGGGTACACAGATACGCAGTATTTT. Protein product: CASSYDPQGYTDTQYF.

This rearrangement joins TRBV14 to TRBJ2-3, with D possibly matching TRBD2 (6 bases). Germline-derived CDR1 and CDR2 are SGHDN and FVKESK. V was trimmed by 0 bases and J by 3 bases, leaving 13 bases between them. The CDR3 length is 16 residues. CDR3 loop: CASSQEAREFTDTQYF. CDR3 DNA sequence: TGTGCCAGCAGCCAAGAGGCTCGGGAGTTTACAGATACGCAGTATTTT.

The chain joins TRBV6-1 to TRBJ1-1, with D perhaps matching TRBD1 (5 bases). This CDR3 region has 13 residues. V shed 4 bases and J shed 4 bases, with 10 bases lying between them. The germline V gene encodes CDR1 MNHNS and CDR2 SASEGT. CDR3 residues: CASSARVLTEAFF. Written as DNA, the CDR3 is TGTGCCAGCAGTGCCAGGGTTCTCACTGAAGCTTTCTTT.

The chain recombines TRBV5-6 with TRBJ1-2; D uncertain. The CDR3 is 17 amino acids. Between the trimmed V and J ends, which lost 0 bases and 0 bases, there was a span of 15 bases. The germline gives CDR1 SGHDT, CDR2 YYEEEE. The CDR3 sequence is CASSLAMLAPTNYGYTF. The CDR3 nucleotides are TGTGCCAGCAGCTTGGCCATGTTAGCCCCGACTAACTATGGCTACACCTTC.

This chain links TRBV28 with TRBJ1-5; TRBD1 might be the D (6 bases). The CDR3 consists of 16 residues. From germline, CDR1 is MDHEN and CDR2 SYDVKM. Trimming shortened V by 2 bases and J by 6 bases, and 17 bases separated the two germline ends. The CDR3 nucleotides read TGTGCCAGCAGTTTAACGGGGACAAGGATGGGTCAGCCCCAGCATTTT. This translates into CASSLTGTRMGQPQHF.

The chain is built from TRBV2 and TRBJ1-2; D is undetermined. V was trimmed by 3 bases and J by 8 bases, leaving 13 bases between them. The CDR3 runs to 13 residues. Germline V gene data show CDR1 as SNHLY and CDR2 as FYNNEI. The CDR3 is CASSEGRAGGYTF. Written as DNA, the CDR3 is TGTGCCAGCAGTGAGGGAAGGGCTGGGGGCTACACCTTC.

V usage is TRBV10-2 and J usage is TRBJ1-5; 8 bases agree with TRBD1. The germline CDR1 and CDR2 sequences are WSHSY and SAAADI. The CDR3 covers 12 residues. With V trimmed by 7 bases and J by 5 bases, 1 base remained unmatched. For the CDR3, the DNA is TGCGCCAGCAAGACAGGGGATCAGCCCCAGCATTTT. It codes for CASKTGDQPQHF.

In DNA form, the CDR3 reads TGCGCCAGCAGCTTGGAGGGGACTAGCGTATCCGGGGAGCTGTTTTTT. Protein: CASSLEGTSVSGELFF. This chain joins TRBV5-1 and TRBJ2-2; TRBD2 agrees at 10 bases. Germline trimming cut 0 bases from V and 6 bases from J; bases unmatched to any gene: 5. Germline V CDR1 and CDR2: SGHRS, YFSETQ. The CDR3 loop spans 16 amino acids.

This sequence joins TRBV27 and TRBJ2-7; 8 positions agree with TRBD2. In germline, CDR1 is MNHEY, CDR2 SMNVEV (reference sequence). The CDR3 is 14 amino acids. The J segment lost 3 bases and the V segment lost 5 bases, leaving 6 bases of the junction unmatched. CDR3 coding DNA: TGTGCCAGCAGTACTAGCGGATATTTCTACGAGCAGTACTTC. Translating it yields CASSTSGYFYEQYF.

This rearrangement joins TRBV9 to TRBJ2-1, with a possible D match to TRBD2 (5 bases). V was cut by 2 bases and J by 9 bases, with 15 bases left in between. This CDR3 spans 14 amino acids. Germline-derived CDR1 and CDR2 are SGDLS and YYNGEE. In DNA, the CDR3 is TGTGCCAGCAGCGTTGGGTCGGGCGGAGGTGAGCAGTTCTTC. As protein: CASSVGSGGGEQFF.

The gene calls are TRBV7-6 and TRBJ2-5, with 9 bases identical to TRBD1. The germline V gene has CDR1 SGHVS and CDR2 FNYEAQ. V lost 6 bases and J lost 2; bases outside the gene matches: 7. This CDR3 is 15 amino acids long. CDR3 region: CASSFLGQGQETQYF. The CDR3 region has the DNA TGTGCCAGCAGTTTTCTCGGACAGGGGCAAGAGACCCAGTACTTC.

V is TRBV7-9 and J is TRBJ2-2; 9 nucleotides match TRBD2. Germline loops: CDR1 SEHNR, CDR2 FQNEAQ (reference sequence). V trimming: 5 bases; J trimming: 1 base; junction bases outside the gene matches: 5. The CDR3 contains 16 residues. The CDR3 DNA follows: TGTGCCAGCAGCGGTCGACTAGCGGAGAACACCGGGGAGCTGTTTTTT. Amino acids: CASSGRLAENTGELFF.

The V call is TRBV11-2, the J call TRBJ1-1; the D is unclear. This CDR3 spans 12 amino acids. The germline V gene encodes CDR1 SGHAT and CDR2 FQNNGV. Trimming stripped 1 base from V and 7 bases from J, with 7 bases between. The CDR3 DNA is TGTGCCAGCAGCTTAGGAAGTCTTGAAGCTTTCTTT. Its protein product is CASSLGSLEAFF.

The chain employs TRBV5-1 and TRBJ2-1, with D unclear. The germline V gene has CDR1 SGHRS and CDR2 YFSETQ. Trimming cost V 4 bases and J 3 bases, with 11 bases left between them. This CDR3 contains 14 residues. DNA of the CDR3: TGCGCCAGCAGCGGGTCAGGAAACTACAATGAGCAGTTCTTC. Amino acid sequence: CASSGSGNYNEQFF. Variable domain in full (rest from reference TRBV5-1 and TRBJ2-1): KAGVTQTPRYLIKTRGQQVTLSCSPISGHRSVSWYQQTPGQGLQFLFEYFSETQRNKGNFPGRFSGRQFSNSRSEMNVSTLELGDSALYLCASSGSGNYNEQFFGPGTRLTVL.